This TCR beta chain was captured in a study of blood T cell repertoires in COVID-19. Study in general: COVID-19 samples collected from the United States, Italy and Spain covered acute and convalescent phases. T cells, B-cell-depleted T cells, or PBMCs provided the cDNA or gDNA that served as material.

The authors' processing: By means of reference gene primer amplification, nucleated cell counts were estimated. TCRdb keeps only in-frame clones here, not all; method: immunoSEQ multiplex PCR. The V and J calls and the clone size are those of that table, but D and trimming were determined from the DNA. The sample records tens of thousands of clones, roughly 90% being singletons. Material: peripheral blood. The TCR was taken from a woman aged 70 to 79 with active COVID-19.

CDR3 region: CASSLDRAVYGYTF. The CDR3 nucleotides are TGTGCCAGCAGCTTAGACAGAGCCGTCTATGGCTACACCTTC. The V gene is TRBV7-9, the J gene TRBJ1-2; D unclear. The CDR3 covers 14 residues. The germline V and J ends were trimmed by 1 base and 4 bases, with 10 bases remaining between them. The germline gives CDR1 SEHNR, CDR2 FQNEAQ (reference sequence). Full variable domain (missing parts from reference TRBV7-9 and TRBJ1-2): DTGVSQNPRHKITKRGQNVTFRCDPISEHNRLYWYRQTLGQGPEFLTYFQNEAQLEKSRLLSDRFSAERPKGSFSTLEIQRTEQGDSAMYLCASSLDRAVYGYTFGSGTRLTVV.